The 27 T cell receptor beta chains presented below share a single source sample, sequenced in a study of CD4+ T cells in melanoma. Measured with immunoSEQ multiplex PCR; TCRdb has only the in-frame clones, and not every one. The sample holds about 110,000 clones, over 80% seen once. Source material: peripheral blood. These receptors originate from a human donor with melanoma.

The DNA of the CDR3 is TGTGCCAGCAGCTTAGGTTTCTGGGACAGGAAAAACACCGGGGAGCTGTTTTTT. Amino acids: CASSLGFWDRKNTGELFF. The chain carries TRBV11-3 and TRBJ2-2, with 8 bases aligning to TRBD1. The CDR3 totals 18 residues. The germline CDR1 and CDR2 sequences are SGHNT and YENEEA. V shed 1 base and J 2 bases; nucleotides not matched to a gene: 9.

V gene TRBV7-8 combines with J gene TRBJ2-1; TRBD2 agrees at 11 bases. Germline trimming cut 1 base from V and 8 bases from J; bases unmatched to any gene: 7. CDR1 SGHVS and CDR2 FQNEAQ come from the germline V gene. The CDR3 consists of 16 residues. The CDR3: CASSLEVASGRHEQFF. CDR3 DNA: TGTGCCAGCAGCTTAGAGGTGGCTAGCGGGAGGCATGAGCAGTTCTTC.

This chain links TRBV6-4 with TRBJ2-7; 8 bases are a match to TRBD1. The CDR3 consists of 13 residues. The V gene end was trimmed by 7 bases and the J gene end by 4 bases; junction bases not matched to a gene: 6. The germline V gene encodes CDR1 MRHNA and CDR2 SNTAGT. The CDR3 DNA sequence: TGTGCCAGCACCCGGACAGGGCGGTACGAGCAGTACTTC. This translates into CASTRTGRYEQYF.

The CDR3 protein is CASSLGVRVDTQYF. The CDR3, as DNA: TGTGCCAGCAGCTTGGGGGTAAGGGTAGATACGCAGTATTTT. V and J are TRBV5-6 and TRBJ2-3, with no clear D. The CDR3 has 14 amino acids. Germline CDR1 reads SGHDT; CDR2 reads YYEEEE. Trimming removed 0 bases from V and 5 bases from J, with 10 bases in between.

V is TRBV7-2 and J is TRBJ2-5; 7 nucleotides agree with TRBD1. The CDR3 is 14 residues long. The germline CDR1 and CDR2 sequences are SGHTA and FQGNSA. V was pared by 5 bases and J by 4 bases, with 7 bases of the junction left unmatched. CDR3 amino acids: CASSPDRVIETQYF. The CDR3 DNA sequence: TGTGCCAGCAGCCCTGACAGGGTTATAGAGACCCAGTACTTC.

The J gene is TRBJ2-5, the V gene TRBV7-9, with 7 bases fitting TRBD1. The trim removed 2 bases at V and 3 bases at J, leaving 6 bases unmatched. The CDR3 loop spans 15 amino acids. CDR1 and CDR2 from the germline V gene are SEHNR and FQNEAQ (reference sequence). CDR3 nucleotide sequence: TGTGCCAGCAGCTTATCGAAGACAGGGAAAGAGACCCAGTACTTC. Residues: CASSLSKTGKETQYF. The full variable domain, completed using reference TRBV7-9 and TRBJ2-5, is DTGVSQNPRHKITKRGQNVTFRCDPISEHNRLYWYRQTLGQGPEFLTYFQNEAQLEKSRLLSDRFSAERPKGSFSTLEIQRTEQGDSAMYLCASSLSKTGKETQYFGPGTRLLVL.

The chain combines TRBV2 with TRBJ2-4, with D perhaps given as TRBD1 or TRBD2 (5 bases each). Trimming stripped 2 bases from V and 5 bases from J, with 13 bases between. This CDR3 spans 15 amino acids. Germline loops: CDR1 SNHLY, CDR2 FYNNEI. The DNA of the CDR3 is TGTGCCAGCAGTGAATCAACCGGGACCCAAAACATTCAGTACTTC. Protein product: CASSESTGTQNIQYF.

This chain joins TRBV7-2 and TRBJ2-5, with D uncertain. This CDR3 spans 11 amino acids. The V and J ends lost 2 bases and 2 bases respectively, with 0 bases between them. Germline V gives CDR1 SGHTA, CDR2 FQGNSA. DNA for the CDR3: TGTGCCAGCAGCTTACAAGAGACCCAGTACTTC. This translates into CASSLQETQYF.

The rearrangement links TRBV27 to TRBJ2-3, with D possibly TRBD1 on 5 matching bases. This CDR3 is built from 15 residues. CDR1 is MNHEY, CDR2 SMNVEV, per germline (reference sequence). The germline V and J ends were trimmed by 2 bases and 4 bases, with 13 bases remaining between them. The CDR3 sequence is CASSLDPWGPDTQYF. CDR3 nucleotides: TGTGCCAGCAGTTTAGACCCATGGGGCCCAGATACGCAGTATTTT.

The chain has TRBV7-2 and TRBJ2-5, with TRBD1 matching over 10 bases. V lost 3 bases and J lost 2; bases outside the gene matches: 3. CDR1 and CDR2 (germline): SGHTA, FQGNSA. This CDR3 is built from 15 residues. The CDR3 DNA follows: TGTGCCAGCAGCTTTACGGGACAGGGGCAAGAGACCCAGTACTTC. This encodes CASSFTGQGQETQYF.

CDR3 loop: CASSLRTGANTGELFF. The CDR3 region has the DNA TGTGCCAGCAGCCTACGGACAGGGGCCAACACCGGGGAGCTGTTTTTT. The chain joins TRBV5-5 to TRBJ2-2; 9 positions match TRBD1. The CDR3 consists of 16 residues. Germline loops: CDR1 SGHKS, CDR2 YYEKEE (reference sequence). With 4 bases clipped from V and 2 bases from J, the junction kept 6 bases outside the gene matches. Supplemented by reference TRBV5-5 and TRBJ2-2, the full variable domain reads DAGVTQSPTHLIKTRGQQVTLRCSPISGHKSVSWYQQVLGQGPQFIFQYYEKEERGRGNFPDRFSARQFPNYSSELNVNALLLGDSALYLCASSLRTGANTGELFFGEGSRLTVL.

The chain recombines TRBV5-1 with TRBJ2-1; 15 bases are a match to TRBD2. V lost 6 bases to trimming and J lost 0 bases; unmatched junction nucleotides: 16. CDR1 is SGHRS and CDR2 is YFSETQ in the germline V gene. This CDR3 is built from 21 residues. The CDR3 sequence is CASTPSQGTSGRSSSYNEQFF. The CDR3 nucleotides are TGCGCCAGCACCCCCTCACAGGGGACTAGCGGGAGGTCCAGCTCCTACAATGAGCAGTTCTTC.

The V gene is TRBV28, the J gene TRBJ1-3; no clear D. Germline loops: CDR1 MDHEN, CDR2 SYDVKM. The V and J ends lost 2 bases and 3 bases respectively, with 11 bases between them. The CDR3 is 15 amino acids. Written as DNA, the CDR3 is TGTGCCAGCAGTTTACCGGCCGGTAATGGAAACACCATATATTTT. The encoded protein is CASSLPAGNGNTIYF. Supplemented by reference TRBV28 and TRBJ1-3, the full variable domain reads DVKVTQSSRYLVKRTGEKVFLECVQDMDHENMFWYRQDPGLGLRLIYFSYDVKMKEKGDIPEGYSVSREKKERFSLILESASTNQTSMYLCASSLPAGNGNTIYFGEGSWLTVV.

V gene TRBV7-2 combines with J gene TRBJ2-7, with 10 bases identical to TRBD1. The V and J ends lost 4 bases and 3 bases, in that order; junction bases with no gene match: 6. Germline CDR1 reads SGHTA; CDR2 reads FQGNSA. This CDR3 is 15 amino acids long. The CDR3 nucleotides are TGTGCCAGCAGCTCCGGGACAGGGGACTTCTACGAGCAGTACTTC. This codes for CASSSGTGDFYEQYF.

DNA for the CDR3: TGCGCCAGCAGCCTAAGGGAGGCCGGGGAGCTGTTTTTT. Its translation: CASSLREAGELFF. The chain joins TRBV5-1 to TRBJ2-2; weak D call: TRBD2 (6 bases). Trimming took 4 bases from V and 6 from J, leaving 10 bases between them. This CDR3 comprises 13 residues. CDR1 and CDR2 from the germline V gene are SGHRS and YFSETQ. The full variable domain, completed using reference TRBV5-1 and TRBJ2-2, is KAGVTQTPRYLIKTRGQQVTLSCSPISGHRSVSWYQQTPGQGLQFLFEYFSETQRNKGNFPGRFSGRQFSNSRSEMNVSTLELGDSALYLCASSLREAGELFFGEGSRLTVL.

The chain has TRBV4-3 and TRBJ2-1; 10 bases map to TRBD2. This CDR3 has 17 amino acids. V dropped 4 bases and J dropped 2; count of bases not matched to a gene: 8. Germline CDR1 LGHNA, CDR2 YSLEER. CDR3 region: CASSRLAGGGTYNEQFF. The CDR3 nucleotides read TGCGCCAGCAGCCGACTAGCGGGCGGCGGAACCTACAATGAGCAGTTCTTC.

This chain links TRBV27 with TRBJ1-2, with D hard to call. Germline values: CDR1 MNHEY, CDR2 SMNVEV (reference sequence). There are 13 residues in the CDR3. Trimming shortened V by 6 bases and J by 1 base, and 9 bases separated the two germline ends. The CDR3, as DNA: TGTGCCAGCAGCGTGGGGTTTAACTATGGCTACACCTTC. Amino acids: CASSVGFNYGYTF.

The chain links TRBV7-8 to TRBJ1-1; 7 nucleotides match TRBD1. The V gene's germline CDR1 is SGHVS and CDR2 FQNEAQ. J was trimmed by 0 bases and V by 3 bases; bases with no gene match: 4. The CDR3 loop spans 15 amino acids. DNA of the CDR3: TGTGCCAGCAGCTTCCGGACAGGAATGAACACTGAAGCTTTCTTT. The encoded protein is CASSFRTGMNTEAFF.

The J gene is TRBJ1-2, the V gene TRBV6-4; D is undetermined. CDR3 size: 13 residues. In germline, CDR1 is MRHNA, CDR2 SNTAGT. The V gene lost 6 bases and the J gene lost 2 bases, with 10 bases spanning the gap. The CDR3 sequence is CASSPRPNYGYTF. DNA of the CDR3: TGTGCCAGCAGCCCTCGGCCGAACTATGGCTACACCTTC.

The chain employs TRBV7-2 and TRBJ2-5; 8 bases match TRBD1. Germline V CDR1 and CDR2: SGHTA, FQGNSA. The CDR3 is made up of 15 amino acids. V lost 5 bases to trimming and J lost 1 base; unmatched junction nucleotides: 6. CDR3 DNA sequence: TGTGCCAGCAGCCTGAACAGGGGGGCCCAAGAGACCCAGTACTTC. Its protein product is CASSLNRGAQETQYF.

On this clone: Germline and junction disagree at one end, which may indicate a read error. V and J are TRBV7-2 and TRBJ2-7, with a weak D call TRBD2 (6 bases). CDR3 length equals 11 residues. Germline loops: CDR1 SGHTA, CDR2 FQGNSA. The DNA of the CDR3 is TGTGCCAGCAGCCTAGCGAACGAGCAGTACTTC. Translating it yields CASSLANEQYF. The full variable domain, completed using reference TRBV7-2 and TRBJ2-7, is GAGVSQSPSNKVTEKGKDVELRCDPISGHTALYWYRQSLGQGLEFLIYFQGNSAPDKSGLPSDRFSAERTGGSVSTLTIQRTQQEDSAVYLCASSLANEQYFGPGTRLTVT.

The chain joins TRBV27 to TRBJ1-2; D is possibly TRBD1 (5 bases). The length of the CDR3 is 14 residues. V shed 5 bases and J shed 0 bases, with 10 bases lying between them. Germline V CDR1 and CDR2: MNHEY, SMNVEV (reference sequence). CDR3 protein: CASSLDSANYGYTF. The CDR3 nucleotides are TGTGCCAGCAGTCTAGACAGTGCTAACTATGGCTACACCTTC.

This clone was seen ten or more times. The V and J genes are TRBV19 and TRBJ1-4; perhaps TRBD1 as D (5 bases). CDR3 length: 14 residues. From germline, CDR1 is LNHDA and CDR2 SQIVND (reference sequence). V was shortened by 5 bases and J by 10 bases, with 17 bases between the two germline ends. CDR3 nucleotides: TGTGCCAGTAGTCCTCCGGGACGTAAGGGAAAACTGTTTTTT. Translated: CASSPPGRKGKLFF.

The chain employs TRBV7-9 and TRBJ2-1; 7 nucleotides match TRBD2. V gave up 3 bases and J gave up 9 bases; unmatched junction bases: 8. Germline V gene lookup returns CDR1 SEHNR and CDR2 FQNEAQ (reference sequence). The CDR3 loop spans 14 amino acids. For the CDR3, the DNA is TGTGCCAGCAGCTTCCAGGGCAGGGAGGGTGAGCAGTTCTTC. Amino acid sequence: CASSFQGREGEQFF.

The chain joins TRBV9 to TRBJ1-3, with D perhaps matching TRBD1 (5 bases). CDR3 size: 17 residues. Germline lookup yields CDR1 SGDLS and CDR2 YYNGEE. The germline V and J ends were trimmed by 2 bases and 4 bases, with 19 bases remaining between them. The CDR3 DNA reads as TGTGCCAGCAGCGTTAGAAGCAGGGACCCTGGAGGAAACACCATATATTTT. This gives the protein CASSVRSRDPGGNTIYF.

The chain carries TRBV25-1 and TRBJ1-5; D call uncertain. The germline V and J ends were trimmed by 0 bases and 0 bases, with 3 bases remaining between them. CDR1 and CDR2 (germline): MGHDK, SYGVNS. The CDR3 is 14 residues long. CDR3 bases: TGTGCCAGCAGTGAATACCTTAGCAATCAGCCCCAGCATTTT. Residues: CASSEYLSNQPQHF.

The genes are TRBV28 and TRBJ2-7, with unresolved D. The V gene's germline CDR1 is MDHEN and CDR2 SYDVKM. This CDR3 is built from 14 residues. The V and J ends lost 5 bases and 3 bases respectively, with 14 bases between them. The CDR3, as DNA: TGTGCCAGCAGTCCCGGTTCGAAAGGCTACGAGCAGTACTTC. Its translation: CASSPGSKGYEQYF.